Listed here are 21 T cell receptor beta chains from one sample, sequenced in a study of cytomegalovirus exposure and HLA in healthy donors. The PCR was carried out with 60 Vbeta primers and 13 Jbeta primers. Here immunoSEQ multiplex PCR was the method, and the copy in TCRdb shows in-frame clones only, minus some. The data show 200,000 to 250,000 clones, around 80% seen once. Sequenced input: PBMCs. The receptors were sampled from a middle-aged man in good health and CMV-seronegative.

The chain combines TRBV5-6 with TRBJ1-2, with D tentatively TRBD1 (6 bases). Germline V CDR1 and CDR2: SGHDT, YYEEEE. The CDR3 is 12 residues long. V was shortened by 4 bases and J by 8 bases, with 12 bases between the two germline ends. CDR3: CASSGGGQGYTF. CDR3 DNA sequence: TGTGCCAGCAGCGGGGGGGGGCAAGGCTACACCTTC. The entire variable domain, with the rest obtained from reference TRBV5-6 and TRBJ1-2, is as follows: DAGVTQSPTHLIKTRGQQVTLRCSPKSGHDTVSWYQQALGQGPQFIFQYYEEEERQRGNFPDRFSGHQFPNYSSELNVNALLLGDSALYLCASSGGGQGYTFGSGTRLTVV.

The chain combines TRBV5-1 with TRBJ1-3; D remains ambiguous. CDR3 length: 15 residues. CDR1 SGHRS and CDR2 YFSETQ come from the germline V gene. The germline V and J ends were trimmed by 5 bases and 0 bases, with 12 bases remaining between them. CDR3 in amino acids: CASRQEGASGNTIYF. The CDR3 DNA reads TGCGCCAGCAGGCAAGAGGGCGCCTCTGGAAACACCATATATTTT.

The rearrangement joins TRBV11-2 to TRBJ2-5, with 9 bases lining up with TRBD1. The CDR3 consists of 15 residues. Germline CDR1 reads SGHAT; CDR2 reads FQNNGV. J was trimmed by 4 bases and V by 5 bases; bases with no gene match: 8. CDR3 amino acids: CASSRYRGLGETQYF. For the CDR3, the DNA is TGTGCCAGCAGCAGATACAGGGGGCTTGGAGAGACCCAGTACTTC. The full variable domain, its missing parts supplied by reference TRBV11-2 and TRBJ2-5, is EAGVAQSPRYKIIEKRQSVAFWCNPISGHATLYWYQQILGQGPKLLIQFQNNGVVDDSQLPKDRFSAERLKGVDSTLKIQPAKLEDSAVYLCASSRYRGLGETQYFGPGTRLLVL.

In its sample, this clone was seen once. The V and J genes are TRBV25-1 and TRBJ2-7, with 10 bases aligning to TRBD1. The CDR3 is made up of 14 amino acids. V lost 6 bases and J lost 2; bases outside the gene matches: 4. Germline V CDR1 and CDR2: MGHDK, SYGVNS. The CDR3 loop is CASRGTGETYEQYF. The CDR3 region has the DNA TGTGCCAGCAGAGGGACAGGGGAAACCTACGAGCAGTACTTC.

The genes are TRBV19 and TRBJ1-2, with 8 nucleotides matching TRBD1. This CDR3 region has 15 residues. V shed 1 base, J shed 4 bases, and the junction held 5 bases outside the gene matches. CDR1 and CDR2 from the germline V gene are LNHDA and SQIVND (reference sequence). In nucleotides, the CDR3 is TGTGCCAGTAGTATAGGCACAGGGGGGAGCTATGGCTACACCTTC. Translating gives CASSIGTGGSYGYTF.

This clone was detected a few times. This chain uses TRBV2 with TRBJ1-1, with 9 nucleotides matching TRBD1. This CDR3 spans 16 amino acids. Looked up from germline, CDR1 is SNHLY and CDR2 is FYNNEI. J was trimmed by 0 bases and V by 5 bases; bases with no gene match: 7. CDR3 sequence reads: CASSTYRGHLNTEAFF. The CDR3 DNA reads as TGTGCCAGCAGTACTTACAGGGGGCATTTGAACACTGAAGCTTTCTTT.

The chain is built from TRBV7-9 and TRBJ2-1; a weak D match, TRBD1 (7 bases). Germline V gene data show CDR1 as SEHNR and CDR2 as FQNEAQ (reference sequence). V was trimmed by 5 bases and J by 9 bases, leaving 17 bases between them. This CDR3 is 14 amino acids long. This chain's CDR3 is CASSPGGWVSEQFF. CDR3 DNA: TGTGCCAGCAGCCCAGGGGGGTGGGTGAGTGAGCAGTTCTTC.

The rearrangement uses TRBV5-4 and TRBJ2-7; TRBD2 agrees at 7 bases. CDR3 size: 17 residues. J gave up 2 bases and V 4 bases, and 15 bases lay outside the gene matches. Germline loops: CDR1 SGHNT, CDR2 YYREEE (reference sequence). Here the CDR3 reads CASSGGTTRSGAYEQYF. The CDR3, as DNA: TGTGCCAGCAGCGGGGGGACTACCCGCTCGGGGGCCTACGAGCAGTACTTC.

The rearrangement links TRBV5-4 to TRBJ2-1, with D possibly being TRBD2 (6 bases). V was pared by 1 base and J by 0 bases, with 11 bases between. CDR3 length equals 16 residues. Germline values: CDR1 SGHNT, CDR2 YYREEE (reference sequence). DNA for the CDR3: TGTGCCAGCAGCTTGTCGGGCGGGGCCTCCTACAATGAGCAGTTCTTC. Protein product: CASSLSGGASYNEQFF.

The rearrangement links TRBV18 to TRBJ2-1; TRBD2 might be the D (7 bases). The germline V and J ends were trimmed by 4 bases and 7 bases, with 14 bases remaining between them. The CDR3 has 14 residues. Per the germline V gene, CDR1 is KGHSH and CDR2 is LQKENI. DNA of the CDR3: TGTGCCAGCTCACGGGGGGGCGATTTAAATGAGCAGTTCTTC. Protein: CASSRGGDLNEQFF.

The rearrangement links TRBV6-5 to TRBJ2-4, with a possible D match to TRBD2 (6 bases). The V gene's germline CDR1 is MNHEY and CDR2 SVGAGI. The V and J ends lost 2 bases and 1 base respectively, with 12 bases between them. The CDR3 totals 16 residues. The CDR3 coding sequence is TGTGCCAGCAGTTACGGGGTTGGGGGGGCCAAAAACATTCAGTACTTC. Protein sequence: CASSYGVGGAKNIQYF.

This clone was seen a handful of times. The gene calls are TRBV28 and TRBJ2-2; D is perhaps TRBD1 (6 bases). The V end lost 6 bases, the J end lost 2 bases, and 16 bases lay between the germline ends. The germline V gene encodes CDR1 MDHEN and CDR2 SYDVKM. This CDR3 has 16 amino acids. The CDR3 loop reads CASRDRYYVNTGELFF. In nucleotides, the CDR3 is TGTGCCAGCAGGGACAGATACTATGTAAACACCGGGGAGCTGTTTTTT.

The chain is built from TRBV7-3 and TRBJ1-2; a weak D match, TRBD1 (6 bases). Looked up from germline, CDR1 is SGHTA and CDR2 is FQGTGA. The CDR3 has 13 amino acids. V was clipped by 4 bases and J by 4 bases, with 10 bases between them. CDR3 DNA: TGTGCCAGCAGCTCGACAGGCACCTATGGCTACACCTTC. Translated: CASSSTGTYGYTF.

The rearrangement joins TRBV18 to TRBJ2-2; TRBD2 aligns across 7 bases. Trimming cost V 3 bases and J 7 bases; bases outside gene matches: 2. CDR1 and CDR2 (germline): KGHSH, LQKENI. There are 13 residues in the CDR3. The CDR3 sequence: CASSPERGGELFF. CDR3 coding DNA: TGTGCCAGCTCACCGGAGCGGGGCGGGGAGCTGTTTTTT.

This clone was counted between two and nine times. This chain uses TRBV4-3 with TRBJ2-1, with 13 positions matching TRBD2. The CDR3 extends over 18 amino acids. Germline V gives CDR1 LGHNA, CDR2 YSLEER. The V and J ends lost 1 base and 5 bases, in that order; junction bases with no gene match: 8. Written as DNA, the CDR3 is TGCGCCAGCAGCCAAGCGGCCACTAGCGGGGGGGCTCACAATGAGCAGTTCTTC. Encoded protein: CASSQAATSGGAHNEQFF.

This clone was seen a few times. V usage is TRBV5-3 and J usage is TRBJ1-5, with 7 bases identical to TRBD1. TRBV5-3 is noted as an ORF with a role that remains uncertain. The V gene end was trimmed by 1 base and the J gene end by 4 bases; junction bases not matched to a gene: 8. This CDR3 contains 16 residues. The chain's CDR3 is CARSLWWDSHNQPQHF. The CDR3 DNA reads TGTGCCAGAAGCTTGTGGTGGGACAGCCATAATCAGCCCCAGCATTTT.

The genes are TRBV13 and TRBJ2-1; TRBD2 matches 7 bases. The CDR3 length is 14 residues. V lost 6 bases and J lost 10; bases outside the gene matches: 12. Germline CDR1 reads PRHDT; CDR2 reads FYEKMQ (reference sequence). This chain's CDR3 is CASRTLGGKLEQFF. CDR3 nucleotides: TGTGCCAGCAGAACCCTGGGGGGGAAACTCGAGCAGTTCTTC.

The V and J genes are TRBV7-3 and TRBJ1-1, with 7 bases fitting TRBD1. V lost 1 base and J lost 4; bases outside the gene matches: 15. CDR3 length: 18 residues. Per the germline V gene, CDR1 is SGHTA and CDR2 is FQGTGA. The CDR3 sequence: CASSLRAGGTGLGTEAFF. The CDR3 bases are TGTGCCAGCAGCTTAAGGGCAGGGGGTACAGGGCTGGGCACTGAAGCTTTCTTT.

This chain links TRBV6-1 with TRBJ1-2, with 8 bases that match TRBD1. The germline V gene has CDR1 MNHNS and CDR2 SASEGT. There are 13 residues in the CDR3. V shed 2 bases, J shed 8 bases, and the junction held 4 bases outside the gene matches. This CDR3 reads CASSEQGAGGYTF. In DNA form, the CDR3 reads TGTGCCAGCAGTGAACAGGGGGCTGGGGGCTACACCTTC.

Points on this clone: The junction and the germline gene differ at one end; a read error may be behind it. The chain combines TRBV7-2 with TRBJ1-2; 8 bases match TRBD1. The germline gives CDR1 SGHTA, CDR2 FQGNSA. There are 14 residues in the CDR3. DNA for the CDR3: TGTGCCAGCAACTTAGTGGACAGGGCGTATGGCTACACCTTC. This translates into CASNLVDRAYGYTF.

V gene TRBV5-8 combines with J gene TRBJ2-1; 8 nucleotides agree with TRBD2. Trimming took 4 bases from V and 9 from J; bases not matched to a gene: 6. CDR1 is SGHTS and CDR2 is YDEGEE in the germline V gene. The CDR3 is 13 residues long. For the CDR3, the DNA is TGTGCCAGCAGCCTAGGGACTAGTTTTGAGCAGTTCTTC. Translated, it gives CASSLGTSFEQFF.